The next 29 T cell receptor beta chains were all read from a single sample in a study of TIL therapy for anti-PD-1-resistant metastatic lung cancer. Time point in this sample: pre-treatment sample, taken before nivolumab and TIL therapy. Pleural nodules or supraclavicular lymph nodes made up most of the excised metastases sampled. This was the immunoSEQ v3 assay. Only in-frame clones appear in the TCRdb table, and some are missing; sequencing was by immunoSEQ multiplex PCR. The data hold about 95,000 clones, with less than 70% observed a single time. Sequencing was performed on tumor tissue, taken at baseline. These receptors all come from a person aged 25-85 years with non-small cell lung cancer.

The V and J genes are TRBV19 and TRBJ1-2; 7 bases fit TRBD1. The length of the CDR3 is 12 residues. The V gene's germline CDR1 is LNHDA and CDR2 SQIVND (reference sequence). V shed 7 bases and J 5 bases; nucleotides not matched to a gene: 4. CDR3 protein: CASTRTGYGYTF. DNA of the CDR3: TGTGCCAGTACGAGGACAGGATATGGCTACACCTTC.

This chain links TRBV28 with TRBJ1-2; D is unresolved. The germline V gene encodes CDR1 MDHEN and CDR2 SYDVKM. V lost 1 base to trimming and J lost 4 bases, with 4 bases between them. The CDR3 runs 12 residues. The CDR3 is CASSLSPYGYTF. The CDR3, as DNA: TGTGCCAGCAGTTTATCCCCCTATGGCTACACCTTC.

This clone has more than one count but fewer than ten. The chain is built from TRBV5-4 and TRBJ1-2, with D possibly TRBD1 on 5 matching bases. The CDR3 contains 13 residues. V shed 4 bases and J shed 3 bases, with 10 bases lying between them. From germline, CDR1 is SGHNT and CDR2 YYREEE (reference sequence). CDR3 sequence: CASSPQEHYGYTF. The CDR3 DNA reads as TGTGCCAGCAGCCCACAGGAGCACTATGGCTACACCTTC.

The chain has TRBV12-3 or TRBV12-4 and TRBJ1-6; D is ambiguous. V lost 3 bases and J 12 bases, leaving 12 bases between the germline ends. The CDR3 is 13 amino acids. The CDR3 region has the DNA TGTGCCAGCAGTTTTATGAGGAGTAAACCCCTCCACTTT. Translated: CASSFMRSKPLHF.

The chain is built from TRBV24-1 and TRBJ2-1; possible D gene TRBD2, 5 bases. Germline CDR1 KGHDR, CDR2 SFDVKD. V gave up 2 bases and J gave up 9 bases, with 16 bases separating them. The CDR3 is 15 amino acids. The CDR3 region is CATSDSRLPAGEQFF. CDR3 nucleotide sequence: TGTGCCACCAGTGATTCGAGGCTCCCGGCGGGTGAGCAGTTCTTC.

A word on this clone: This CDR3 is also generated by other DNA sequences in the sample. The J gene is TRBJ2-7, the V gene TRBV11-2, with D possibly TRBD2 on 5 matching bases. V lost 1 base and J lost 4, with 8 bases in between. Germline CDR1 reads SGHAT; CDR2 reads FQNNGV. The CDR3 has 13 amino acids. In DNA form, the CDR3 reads TGTGCCAGCAGCTTAGGGACTCTTTACGAGCAGTACTTC. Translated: CASSLGTLYEQYF.

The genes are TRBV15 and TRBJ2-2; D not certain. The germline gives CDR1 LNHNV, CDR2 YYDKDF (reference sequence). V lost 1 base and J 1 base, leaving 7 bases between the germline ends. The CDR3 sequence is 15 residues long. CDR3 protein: CATSRVGVNTGELFF. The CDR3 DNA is TGTGCCACCAGCAGAGTTGGGGTGAACACCGGGGAGCTGTTTTTT.

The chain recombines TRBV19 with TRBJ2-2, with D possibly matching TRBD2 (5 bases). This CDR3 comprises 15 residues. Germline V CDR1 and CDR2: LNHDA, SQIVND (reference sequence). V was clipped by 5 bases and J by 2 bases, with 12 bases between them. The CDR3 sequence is CASSLVSVNTGELFF. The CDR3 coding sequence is TGTGCCAGTAGTCTGGTTAGCGTAAACACCGGGGAGCTGTTTTTT.

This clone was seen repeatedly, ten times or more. The CDR3 region has the DNA TGTGCCAGCAGTCCGTCCTTCTCCTACGAGCAGTACTTC. It yields the protein CASSPSFSYEQYF. The rearrangement links TRBV28 to TRBJ2-7; D is unresolved. The V gene lost 5 bases and the J gene lost 0 bases, with 8 bases spanning the gap. Germline-derived CDR1 and CDR2 are MDHEN and SYDVKM. The CDR3 loop spans 13 amino acids. Full variable domain (rest looked up from reference TRBV28 and TRBJ2-7): DVKVTQSSRYLVKRTGEKVFLECVQDMDHENMFWYRQDPGLGLRLIYFSYDVKMKEKGDIPEGYSVSREKKERFSLILESASTNQTSMYLCASSPSFSYEQYFGPGTRLTVT.

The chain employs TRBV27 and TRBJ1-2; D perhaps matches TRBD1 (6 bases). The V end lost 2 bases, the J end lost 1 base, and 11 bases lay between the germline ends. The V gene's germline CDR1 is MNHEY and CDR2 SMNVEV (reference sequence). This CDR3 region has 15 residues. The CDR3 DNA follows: TGTGCCAGCAGTTTAACTGGGGGCCGTAACTATGGCTACACCTTC. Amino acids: CASSLTGGRNYGYTF.

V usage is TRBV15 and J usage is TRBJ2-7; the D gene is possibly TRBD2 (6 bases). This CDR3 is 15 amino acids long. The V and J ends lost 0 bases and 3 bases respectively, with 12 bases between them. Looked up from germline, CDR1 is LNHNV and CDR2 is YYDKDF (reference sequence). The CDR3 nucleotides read TGTGCCACCAGCAGAGATCCGGGGGTGGGCTACGAGCAGTACTTC. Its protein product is CATSRDPGVGYEQYF.

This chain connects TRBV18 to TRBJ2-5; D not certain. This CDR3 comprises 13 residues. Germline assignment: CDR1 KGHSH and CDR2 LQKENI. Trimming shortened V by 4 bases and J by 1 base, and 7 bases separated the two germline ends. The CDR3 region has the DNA TGTGCCAGCTCACAGGGATCCCAAGAGACCCAGTACTTC. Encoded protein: CASSQGSQETQYF.

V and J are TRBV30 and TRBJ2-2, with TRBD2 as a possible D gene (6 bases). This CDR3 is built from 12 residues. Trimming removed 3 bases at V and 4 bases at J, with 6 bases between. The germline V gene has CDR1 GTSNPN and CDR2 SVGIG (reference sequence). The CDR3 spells CAWRGGTGELFF. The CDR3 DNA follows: TGTGCCTGGAGGGGGGGCACCGGGGAGCTGTTTTTT. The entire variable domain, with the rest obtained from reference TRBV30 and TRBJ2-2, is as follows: SQTIHQWPATLVQPVGSPLSLECTVEGTSNPNLYWYRQAAGRGLQLLFYSVGIGQISSEVPQNLSASRPQDRQFILSSKKLLLSDSGFYLCAWRGGTGELFFGEGSRLTVL.

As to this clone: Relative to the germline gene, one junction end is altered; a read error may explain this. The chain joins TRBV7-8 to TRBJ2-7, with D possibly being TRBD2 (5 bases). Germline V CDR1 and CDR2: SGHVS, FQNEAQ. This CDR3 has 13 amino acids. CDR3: CASSLEWRGLTGF. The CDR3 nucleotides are TGTGCCAGCAGCTTAGAATGGAGAGGACTGACTGGGTTC.

The CDR3: CASSQDEGNTIYF. In DNA form, the CDR3 reads TGCGCCAGCAGCCAAGATGAGGGAAACACCATATATTTT. The chain combines TRBV4-3 with TRBJ1-3; D unclear. This CDR3 spans 13 amino acids. CDR1 is LGHNA and CDR2 is YSLEER in the germline V gene. Trimming left V 0 bases short and J 4 bases short, with 4 bases between.

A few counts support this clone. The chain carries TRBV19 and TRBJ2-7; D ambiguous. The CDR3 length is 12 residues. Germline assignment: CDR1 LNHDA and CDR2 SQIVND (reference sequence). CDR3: CVTPDGPCEQYF. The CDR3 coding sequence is TGTGTTACTCCTGACGGTCCTTGCGAGCAGTACTTC. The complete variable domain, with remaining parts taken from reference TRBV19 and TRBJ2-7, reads DGGITQSPKYLFRKEGQNVTLSCEQNLNHDAMYWYRQDPGQGLRLIYYSQIVNDFQKGDIAEGYSVSREKKESFPLTVTSAQKNPTAFYLCVTPDGPCEQYFGPGTRLTVT.

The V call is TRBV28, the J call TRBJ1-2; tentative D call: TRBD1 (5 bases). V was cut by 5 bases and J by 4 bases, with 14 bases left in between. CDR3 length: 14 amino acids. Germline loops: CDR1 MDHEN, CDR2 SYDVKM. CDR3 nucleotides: TGTGCCAGCAGTGCCAGGGTAGGGAGCTATGGCTACACCTTC. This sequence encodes CASSARVGSYGYTF.

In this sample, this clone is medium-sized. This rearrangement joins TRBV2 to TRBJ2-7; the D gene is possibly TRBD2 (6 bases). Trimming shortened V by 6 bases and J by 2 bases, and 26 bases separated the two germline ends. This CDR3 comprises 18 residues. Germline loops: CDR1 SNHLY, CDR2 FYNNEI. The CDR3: CASREGWAPPFGTYEQYF. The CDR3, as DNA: TGTGCCAGCAGGGAGGGTTGGGCCCCTCCATTTGGGACCTACGAGCAGTACTTC.

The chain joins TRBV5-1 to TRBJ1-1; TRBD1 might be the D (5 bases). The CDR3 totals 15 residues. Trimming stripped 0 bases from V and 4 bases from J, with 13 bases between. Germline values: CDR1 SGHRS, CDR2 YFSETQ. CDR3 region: CASSLAFGGSTEAFF. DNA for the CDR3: TGCGCCAGCAGCTTGGCCTTCGGGGGGAGCACTGAAGCTTTCTTT.

As DNA, the CDR3 is TGTGCCACCCGTCAGGGCCTGGACACTGAAGCTTTCTTT. Its protein is CATRQGLDTEAFF. The V call is TRBV15, the J call TRBJ1-1, with TRBD1 as a possible D gene (5 bases). V was pared by 8 bases and J by 3 bases, with 13 bases between. Germline lookup yields CDR1 LNHNV and CDR2 YYDKDF (reference sequence). This CDR3 has 13 amino acids.

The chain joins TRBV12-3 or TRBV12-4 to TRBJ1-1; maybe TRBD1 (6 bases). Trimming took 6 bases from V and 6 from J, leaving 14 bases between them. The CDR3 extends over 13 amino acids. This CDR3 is CASSHTGPPEAFF. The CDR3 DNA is TGTGCCAGCAGCCATACAGGGCCCCCTGAAGCTTTCTTT.

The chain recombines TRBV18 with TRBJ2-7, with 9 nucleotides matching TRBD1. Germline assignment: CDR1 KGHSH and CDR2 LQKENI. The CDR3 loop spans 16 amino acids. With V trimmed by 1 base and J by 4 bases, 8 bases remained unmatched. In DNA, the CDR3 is TGTGCCAGCTCACCACGTACACAGGGGGCTCTGTACGAGCAGTACTTC. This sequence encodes CASSPRTQGALYEQYF.

The CDR3 is CSASTGTAGQPQHF. Here the CDR3 DNA reads TGCAGTGCTAGTACAGGAACTGCAGGACAGCCCCAGCATTTT. V usage is TRBV20-1 and J usage is TRBJ1-5, with D maybe TRBD1 (5 bases). V was clipped by 3 bases and J by 7 bases, with 16 bases between them. The CDR3 contains 14 residues. CDR1 and CDR2 (germline): DFQATT, SNEGSKA (reference sequence).

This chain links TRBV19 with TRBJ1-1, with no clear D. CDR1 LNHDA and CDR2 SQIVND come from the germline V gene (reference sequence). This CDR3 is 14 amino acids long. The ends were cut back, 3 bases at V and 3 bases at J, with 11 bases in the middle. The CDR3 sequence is CASSIKARYTEAFF. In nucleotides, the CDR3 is TGTGCCAGTAGTATTAAGGCGAGGTACACTGAAGCTTTCTTT. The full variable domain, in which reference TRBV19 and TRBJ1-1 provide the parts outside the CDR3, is DGGITQSPKYLFRKEGQNVTLSCEQNLNHDAMYWYRQDPGQGLRLIYYSQIVNDFQKGDIAEGYSVSREKKESFPLTVTSAQKNPTAFYLCASSIKARYTEAFFGQGTRLTVV.

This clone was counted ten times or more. The CDR3 DNA is TGTGCCAGCAGCTTAGAAGGTTTTAATTCACCCCTCCACTTT. This gives the protein CASSLEGFNSPLHF. The rearrangement uses TRBV7-6 and TRBJ1-6; D is unclear. V gave up 1 base and J gave up 6 bases, with 7 bases separating them. This CDR3 is built from 14 residues. From germline, CDR1 is SGHVS and CDR2 FNYEAQ.

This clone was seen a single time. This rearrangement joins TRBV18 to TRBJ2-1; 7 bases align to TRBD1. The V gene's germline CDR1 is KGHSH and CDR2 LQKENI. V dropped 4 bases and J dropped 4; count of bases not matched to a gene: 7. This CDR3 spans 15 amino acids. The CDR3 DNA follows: TGTGCCAGCTCACAGCCGGGACAGTCATACAATGAGCAGTTCTTC. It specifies CASSQPGQSYNEQFF.

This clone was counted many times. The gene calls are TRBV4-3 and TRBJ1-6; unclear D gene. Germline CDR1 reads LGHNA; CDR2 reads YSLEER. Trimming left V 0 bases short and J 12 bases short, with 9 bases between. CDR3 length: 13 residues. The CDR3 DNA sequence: TGCGCCAGCAGCCAAGATCCATTGCAACCCCTCCACTTT. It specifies CASSQDPLQPLHF.

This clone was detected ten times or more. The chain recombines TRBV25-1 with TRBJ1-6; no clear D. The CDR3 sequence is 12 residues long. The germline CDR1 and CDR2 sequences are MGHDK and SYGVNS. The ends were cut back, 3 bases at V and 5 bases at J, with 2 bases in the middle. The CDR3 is CASSENNSPLHF. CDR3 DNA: TGTGCCAGCAGTGAGAATAATTCACCCCTCCACTTT.

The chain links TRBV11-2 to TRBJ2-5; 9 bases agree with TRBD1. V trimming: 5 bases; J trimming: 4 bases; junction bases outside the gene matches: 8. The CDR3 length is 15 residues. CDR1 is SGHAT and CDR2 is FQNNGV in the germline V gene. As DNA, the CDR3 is TGTGCCAGCAGCACAGAACAGGGGGCCCCAGAGACCCAGTACTTC. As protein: CASSTEQGAPETQYF.